The clone carrying this T cell receptor (beta chain) was recorded at least ten times. Its antigen is unknown. Each patient came to thyroid surgery without any prior treatment (of any kind). Original data processing: In papillary thyroid cancer, a distant-metastasis classifier was built using CDR3 differences across clinicopathological groups. TCRdb re-called the PCR reads via MiXCR. The V and J calls follow TCRdb's processing rather than the paper's. The sample carries roughly 50,000 clones, 22% recorded once. The sample originates from a study of metastatic and nonmetastatic thyroid tumors. General study results and limits: Relative to benign nodules, malignant thyroid tumors were reportedly characterized by significantly elevated TCR beta diversity in blood and tumor.

The sequence was obtained from a male donor with papillary thyroid cancer or a benign thyroid nodule (not recorded which). Some clones in this sample may be carry-over from other donors' samples. Sequenced sample: blood.

The CDR3 region is CSARRRSSLQETQYF. The CDR3 nucleotides are TGCAGTGCTAGAAGAAGGTCTAGCCTCCAAGAGACCCAGTACTTC. This sequence joins TRBV20-1 and TRBJ2-5; D might be TRBD2 (5 bases). V was pared by 2 bases and J by 1 base, with 14 bases between. CDR3 length: 15 amino acids. CDR1 and CDR2 (germline): DFQATT, SNEGSKA (reference sequence).